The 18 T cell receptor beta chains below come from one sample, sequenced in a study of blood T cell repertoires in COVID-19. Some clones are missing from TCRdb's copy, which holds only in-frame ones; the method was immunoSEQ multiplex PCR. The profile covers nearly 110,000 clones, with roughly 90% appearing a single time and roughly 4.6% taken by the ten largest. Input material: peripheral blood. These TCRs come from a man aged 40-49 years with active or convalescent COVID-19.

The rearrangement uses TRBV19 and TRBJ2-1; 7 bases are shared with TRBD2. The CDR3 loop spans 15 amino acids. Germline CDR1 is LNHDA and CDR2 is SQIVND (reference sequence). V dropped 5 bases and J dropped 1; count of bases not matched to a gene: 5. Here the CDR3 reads CASSSAGGSYNEQFF. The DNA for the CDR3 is TGTGCCAGTAGTTCCGCCGGGGGGTCCTACAATGAGCAGTTCTTC.

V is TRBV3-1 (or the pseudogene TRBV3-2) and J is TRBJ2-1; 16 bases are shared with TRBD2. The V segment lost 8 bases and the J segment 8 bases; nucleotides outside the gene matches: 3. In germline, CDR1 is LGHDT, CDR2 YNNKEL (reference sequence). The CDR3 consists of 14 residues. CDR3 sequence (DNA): TGTGCCAGCGGCGGGACTAGCGGGAGGGATGAGCAGTTCTTC. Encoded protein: CASGGTSGRDEQFF.

This CDR3 reads CASRKNRDRGYGYTF. CDR3 nucleotide sequence: TGTGCCAGCAGAAAAAACAGGGATAGGGGCTATGGCTACACCTTC. This sequence joins TRBV6-5 and TRBJ1-2; D possibly corresponds to TRBD1 (6 bases). CDR1 is MNHEY and CDR2 is SVGAGI in the germline V gene. The CDR3 spans 15 residues. Trimming took 6 bases from V and 4 from J, leaving 18 bases between them.

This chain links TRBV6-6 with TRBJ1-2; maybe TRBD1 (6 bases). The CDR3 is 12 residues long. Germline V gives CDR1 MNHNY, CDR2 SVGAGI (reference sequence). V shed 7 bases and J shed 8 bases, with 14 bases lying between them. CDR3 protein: CASTIQGEGYTF. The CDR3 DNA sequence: TGTGCCAGCACTATACAGGGTGAAGGCTACACCTTC.

CDR3: CASSLGTSGNEQFF. The CDR3 DNA sequence: TGTGCCAGCAGCTTGGGGACTAGCGGGAATGAGCAGTTCTTC. The J gene is TRBJ2-1, the V gene TRBV5-4; 11 bases agree with TRBD2. V lost 0 bases to trimming and J lost 7 bases; unmatched junction nucleotides: 0. The CDR3 has 14 amino acids. Germline V CDR1 and CDR2: SGHNT, YYREEE (reference sequence).

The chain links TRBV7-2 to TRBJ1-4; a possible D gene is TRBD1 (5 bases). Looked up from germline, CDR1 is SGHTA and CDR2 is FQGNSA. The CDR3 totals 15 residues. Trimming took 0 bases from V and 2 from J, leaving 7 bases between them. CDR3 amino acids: CASSLAQGTNEKLFF. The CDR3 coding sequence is TGTGCCAGCAGCTTAGCGCAGGGTACTAATGAAAAACTGTTTTTT.

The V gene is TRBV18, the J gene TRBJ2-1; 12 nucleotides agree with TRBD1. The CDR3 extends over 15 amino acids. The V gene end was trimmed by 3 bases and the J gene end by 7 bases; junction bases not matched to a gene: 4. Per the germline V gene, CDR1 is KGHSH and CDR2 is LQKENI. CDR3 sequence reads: CASSPGQGAGNEQFF. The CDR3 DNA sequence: TGTGCCAGCTCACCGGGACAGGGGGCAGGTAATGAGCAGTTCTTC. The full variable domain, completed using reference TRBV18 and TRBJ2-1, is NAGVMQNPRHLVRRRGQEARLRCSPMKGHSHVYWYRQLPEEGLKFMVYLQKENIIDESGMPKERFSAEFPKEGPSILRIQQVVRGDSAAYFCASSPGQGAGNEQFFGPGTRLTVL.

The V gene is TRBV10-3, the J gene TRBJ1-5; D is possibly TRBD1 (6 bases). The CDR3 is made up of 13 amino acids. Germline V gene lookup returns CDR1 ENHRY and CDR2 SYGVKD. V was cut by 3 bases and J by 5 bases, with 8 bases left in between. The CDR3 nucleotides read TGTGCCATCAGTGAACAGGGAGATCAGCCCCAGCATTTT. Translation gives CAISEQGDQPQHF.

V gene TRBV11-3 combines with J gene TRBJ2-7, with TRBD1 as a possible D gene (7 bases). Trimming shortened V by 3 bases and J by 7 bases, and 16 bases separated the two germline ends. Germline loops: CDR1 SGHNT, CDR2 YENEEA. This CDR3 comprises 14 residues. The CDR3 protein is CASSLEGATGEQYF. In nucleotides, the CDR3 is TGTGCCAGCAGCTTGGAGGGGGCCACGGGAGAGCAGTACTTC.

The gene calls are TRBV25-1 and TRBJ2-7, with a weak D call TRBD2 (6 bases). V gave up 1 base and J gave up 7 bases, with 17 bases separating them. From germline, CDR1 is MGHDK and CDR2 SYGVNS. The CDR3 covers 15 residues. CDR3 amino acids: CASSEFGGAAGEQYF. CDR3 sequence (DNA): TGTGCCAGCAGTGAATTTGGAGGGGCCGCCGGAGAGCAGTACTTC.

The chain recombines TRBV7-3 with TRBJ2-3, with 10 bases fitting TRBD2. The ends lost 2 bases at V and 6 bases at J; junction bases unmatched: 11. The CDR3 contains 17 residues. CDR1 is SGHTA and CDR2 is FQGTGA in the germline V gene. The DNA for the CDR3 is TGTGCCAGCAGCTTATATCGCAGCGGGAGGGCCATGGATACGCAGTATTTT. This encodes CASSLYRSGRAMDTQYF. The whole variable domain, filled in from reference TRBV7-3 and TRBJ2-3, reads GAGVSQTPSNKVTEKGKYVELRCDPISGHTALYWYRQSLGQGPEFLIYFQGTGAADDSGLPNDRFFAVRPEGSVSTLKIQRTERGDSAVYLCASSLYRSGRAMDTQYFGPGTRLTVL.

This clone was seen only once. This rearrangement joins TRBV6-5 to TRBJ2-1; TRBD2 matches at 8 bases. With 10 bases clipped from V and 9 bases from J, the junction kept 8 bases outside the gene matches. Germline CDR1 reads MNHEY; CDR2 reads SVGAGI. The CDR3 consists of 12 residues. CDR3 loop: CATGLGYGEQFF. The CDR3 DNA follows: TGTGCCACGGGACTAGGGTACGGTGAGCAGTTCTTC.

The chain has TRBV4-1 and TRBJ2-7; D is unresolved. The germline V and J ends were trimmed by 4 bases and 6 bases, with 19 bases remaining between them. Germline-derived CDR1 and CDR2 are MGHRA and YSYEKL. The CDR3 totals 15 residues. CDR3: CASSPNPLVRGEQYF. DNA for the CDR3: TGCGCCAGCAGCCCCAACCCTCTGGTAAGAGGCGAGCAGTACTTC.

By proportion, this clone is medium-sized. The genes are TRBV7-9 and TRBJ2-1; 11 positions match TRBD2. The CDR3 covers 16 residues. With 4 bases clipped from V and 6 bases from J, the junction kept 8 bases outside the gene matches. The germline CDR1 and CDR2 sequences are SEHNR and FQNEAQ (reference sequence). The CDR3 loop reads CASSSSTSGISNEQFF. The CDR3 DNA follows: TGTGCCAGCAGCTCCTCGACTAGCGGGATAAGCAATGAGCAGTTCTTC.

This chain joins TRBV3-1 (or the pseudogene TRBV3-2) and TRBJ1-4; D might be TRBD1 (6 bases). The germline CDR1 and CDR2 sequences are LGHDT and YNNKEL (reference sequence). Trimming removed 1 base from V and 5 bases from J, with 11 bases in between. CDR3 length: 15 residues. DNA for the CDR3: TGTGCCAGCAGCCAAGGTCAGGGGCGAAATGAAAAACTGTTTTTT. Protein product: CASSQGQGRNEKLFF.

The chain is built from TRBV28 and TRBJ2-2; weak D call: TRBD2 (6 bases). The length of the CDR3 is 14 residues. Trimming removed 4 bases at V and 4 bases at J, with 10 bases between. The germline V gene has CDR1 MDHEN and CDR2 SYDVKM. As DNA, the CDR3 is TGTGCCAGCAGTTGGTCTAGCGCCACCGGGGAGCTGTTTTTT. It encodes CASSWSSATGELFF.

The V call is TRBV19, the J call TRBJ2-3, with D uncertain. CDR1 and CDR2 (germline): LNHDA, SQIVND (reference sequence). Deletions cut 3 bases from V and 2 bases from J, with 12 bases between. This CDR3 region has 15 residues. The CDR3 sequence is CASSMYTIYTDTQYF. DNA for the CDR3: TGTGCCAGTAGTATGTACACTATTTACACAGATACGCAGTATTTT.

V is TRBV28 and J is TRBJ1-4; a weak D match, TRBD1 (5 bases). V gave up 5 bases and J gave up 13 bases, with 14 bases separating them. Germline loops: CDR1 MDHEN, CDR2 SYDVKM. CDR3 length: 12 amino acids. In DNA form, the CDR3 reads TGTGCCAGCAGTAAGAGCCAGGGCGGACTGTTTTTT. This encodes CASSKSQGGLFF.